These T cell receptor beta chains were read from a single sample in a study of T cells in pancreatic ductal adenocarcinoma. Here immunoSEQ multiplex PCR was the method, and the copy in TCRdb shows in-frame clones only, minus some. The top ten clones hold approximately 3.1% of a sample with roughly 100,000 clones, nearly 95% of them seen once. Sequenced: PBMCs. Every receptor here comes from a human donor with pancreatic ductal adenocarcinoma. Both conserved end residues are part of each CDR3. D genes are given only for firm matches. Not all rows give a size; the values are once, few, many and, for expanded clones, a class.

TRBV4-2	-	TRBJ1-5	-	CASSQEGGNQPQHF	TGTGCCAGCAGCCAAGAAGGAGGGAATCAGCCCCAGCATTTT
TRBV6-1	-	TRBJ2-7	-	CASSALFGYEQYF	TGTGCCAGCAGTGCTTTGTTCGGCTACGAGCAGTACTTC
TRBV7-3	-	TRBJ2-1	-	CASSPGEGFNEQFF	TGTGCCAGCAGCCCCGGCGAGGGTTTCAATGAGCAGTTCTTC
TRBV25-1	-	TRBJ2-7	TRBD2	CASSDPTSGVSYEQYF	TGTGCCAGCAGTGACCCAACTAGCGGGGTCTCCTACGAGCAGTACTTC
TRBV19	-	TRBJ2-7	-	CASSIAGLQGAYEQYF	TGTGCCAGTAGTATAGCGGGCCTACAGGGCGCCTACGAGCAGTACTTC
TRBV6-1	-	TRBJ2-7	TRBD2	CASRELAGNYEQYF	TGTGCCAGCAGAGAACTAGCGGGGAACTACGAGCAGTACTTC
TRBV28	-	TRBJ2-2	TRBD2	CASSLPGGFIGELFF	TGTGCCAGCAGTTTGCCGGGGGGTTTCATCGGGGAGCTGTTTTTT
TRBV29-1	few	TRBJ2-7	-	CSVETTGLTYEQYF	TGCAGCGTTGAAACCACAGGTTTAACCTACGAGCAGTACTTC
TRBV5-8	-	TRBJ2-3	-	CASSFYTDTQYF	TGTGCCAGCAGCTTTTACACAGATACGCAGTATTTT
TRBV6-6	-	TRBJ2-2	TRBD1	CASSSRQGREGGELFF	TGTGCCAGCAGTTCTCGACAGGGAAGGGAAGGCGGGGAGCTGTTTTTT